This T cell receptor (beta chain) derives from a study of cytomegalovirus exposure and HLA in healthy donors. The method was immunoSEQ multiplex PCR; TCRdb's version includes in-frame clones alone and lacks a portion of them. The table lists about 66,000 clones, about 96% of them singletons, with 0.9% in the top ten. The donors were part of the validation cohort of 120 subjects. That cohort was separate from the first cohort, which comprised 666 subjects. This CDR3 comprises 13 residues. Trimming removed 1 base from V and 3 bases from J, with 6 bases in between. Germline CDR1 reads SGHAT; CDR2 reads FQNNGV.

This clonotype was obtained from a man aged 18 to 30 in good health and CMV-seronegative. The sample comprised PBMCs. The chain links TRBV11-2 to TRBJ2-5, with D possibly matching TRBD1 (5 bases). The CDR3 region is CASSLGTKETQYF. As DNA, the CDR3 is TGTGCCAGCAGCTTAGGGACAAAAGAGACCCAGTACTTC.